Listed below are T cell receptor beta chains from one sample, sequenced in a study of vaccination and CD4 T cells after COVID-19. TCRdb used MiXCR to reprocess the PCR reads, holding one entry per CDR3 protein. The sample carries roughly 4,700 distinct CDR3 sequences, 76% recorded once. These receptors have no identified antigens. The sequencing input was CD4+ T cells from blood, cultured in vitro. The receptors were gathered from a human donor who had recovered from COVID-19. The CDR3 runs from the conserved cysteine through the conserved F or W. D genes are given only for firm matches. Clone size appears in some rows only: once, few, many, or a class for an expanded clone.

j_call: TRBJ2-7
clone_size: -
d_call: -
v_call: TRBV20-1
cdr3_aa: CSAVLRGRPPHEQYF
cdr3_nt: TGCAGTGCCGTCCTGCGCGGCCGACCTCCCCACGAGCAGTACTTC

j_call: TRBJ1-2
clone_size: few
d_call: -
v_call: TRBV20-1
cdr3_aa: CSASQDYGYTF
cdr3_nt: TGCAGTGCTAGCCAGGACTATGGCTACACCTTC

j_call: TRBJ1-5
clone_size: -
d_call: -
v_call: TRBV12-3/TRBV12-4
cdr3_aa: CASSLAGRQPQHF
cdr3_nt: TGTGCCAGCAGTTTAGCGGGACGGCAGCCCCAGCATTTT

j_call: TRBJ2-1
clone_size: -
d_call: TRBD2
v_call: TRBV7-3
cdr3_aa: CASSQSGGAYNEQFF
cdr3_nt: TGTGCCAGCAGCCAAAGCGGGGGGGCCTACAATGAGCAGTTCTTC

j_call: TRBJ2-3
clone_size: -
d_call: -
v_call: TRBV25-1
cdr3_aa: CASSESAFTDTQYF
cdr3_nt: TGTGCCAGCAGTGAATCAGCCTTCACAGATACGCAGTATTTT

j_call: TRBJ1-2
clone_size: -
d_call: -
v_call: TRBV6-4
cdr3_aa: CASKPDRSIRYGYTF
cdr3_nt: TGTGCCAGCAAACCGGACAGATCCATTCGGTATGGCTACACCTTC

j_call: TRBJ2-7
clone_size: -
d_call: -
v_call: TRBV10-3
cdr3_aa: CAISESVGGRRYEQYF
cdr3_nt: TGTGCCATCAGTGAGTCGGTCGGGGGGCGCAGATACGAGCAGTACTTC

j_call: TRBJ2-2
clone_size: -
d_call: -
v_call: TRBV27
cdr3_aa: CASSASWANTGELFF
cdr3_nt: TGTGCCAGCAGCGCTTCGTGGGCGAACACCGGGGAGCTGTTTTTT

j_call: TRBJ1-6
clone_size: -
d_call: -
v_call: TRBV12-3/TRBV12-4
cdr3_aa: CASSFAAGSPLHF
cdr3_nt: TGTGCCAGCAGTTTTGCTGCGGGCTCACCCCTCCACTTT

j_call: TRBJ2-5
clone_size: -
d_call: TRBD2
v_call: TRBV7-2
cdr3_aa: CASSPYLAVPGETQYF
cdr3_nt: TGTGCCAGCAGCCCCTACCTAGCGGTCCCGGGAGAGACCCAGTACTTC

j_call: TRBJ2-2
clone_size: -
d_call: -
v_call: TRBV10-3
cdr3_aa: CAIRGTENTGELFF
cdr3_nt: TGTGCCATCCGCGGGACTGAGAACACCGGGGAGCTGTTTTTT

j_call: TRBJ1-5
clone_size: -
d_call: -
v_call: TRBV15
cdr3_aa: CATSNWTPQPQHF
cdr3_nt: TGTGCCACCAGCAATTGGACACCCCAGCCCCAGCATTTT

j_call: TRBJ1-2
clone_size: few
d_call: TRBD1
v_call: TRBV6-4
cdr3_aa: CASSDDERAGTGGGYTF
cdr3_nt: TGTGCCAGCAGTGACGACGAAAGAGCCGGGACAGGGGGTGGCTACACCTTC

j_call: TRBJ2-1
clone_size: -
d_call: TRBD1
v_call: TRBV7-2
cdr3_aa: CASTQQGAYNEQFF
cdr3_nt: TGTGCCAGCACCCAACAGGGGGCCTACAATGAGCAGTTCTTC

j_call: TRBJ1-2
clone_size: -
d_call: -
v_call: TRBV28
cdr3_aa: CASSYATTGGYTF
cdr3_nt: TGTGCCAGCAGTTACGCGACAACTGGCGGCTACACCTTC

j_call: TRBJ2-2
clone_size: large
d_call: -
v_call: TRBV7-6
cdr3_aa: CASSLVVNTGELFF
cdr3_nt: TGTGCCAGCAGCTTAGTGGTAAACACCGGGGAGCTGTTTTTT

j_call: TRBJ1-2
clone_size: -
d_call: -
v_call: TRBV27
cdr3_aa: CASSLSRINYGYTF
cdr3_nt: TGTGCCAGCAGTTTATCCCGGATTAACTATGGCTACACCTTC

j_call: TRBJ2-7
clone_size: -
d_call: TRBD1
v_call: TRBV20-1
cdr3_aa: CSAKRTGGLYEQYF
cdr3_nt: TGCAGTGCAAAGCGGACAGGGGGCCTCTACGAGCAGTACTTC